Detailed here is one T cell receptor (beta chain). The data originate from a study of neurological immune-mediated disorders. The germline gives CDR1 SGHRS, CDR2 YFSETQ. Trimming stripped 1 base from V and 2 bases from J, with 6 bases between. The CDR3 runs to 13 residues. A single record per CDR3 protein comes from TCRdb applying MiXCR to the 5' RACE reads. The sample comprises 50,000 to 85,000 distinct CDR3 sequences, roughly 5.6% of which are singletons, and about 2.7% rests with the top ten. The specimen was PBMCs. This TCR was sampled from a woman between 25 and 40 years old with multiple sclerosis. The chain has TRBV5-1 and TRBJ1-2; D is unclear. The CDR3 is CASSLKENYGYTF. In nucleotides, the CDR3 is TGCGCCAGCAGCTTGAAGGAGAACTATGGCTACACCTTC.